This TCR beta chain was sequenced in a study of blood T cell repertoires in COVID-19 (dated by TCRdb to the early 2020s). Regarding the complete study: Samples from collaborators originated in the United States, Italy and Spain and spanned both the acute and convalescent phases of COVID-19. Where available, HLA class I and class II types were obtained from metadata supplied by the sample provider rather than from assay-based typing. The prospective study material was composed of cDNA or gDNA derived from T cells, B-cell-depleted T cells, or PBMCs. The dataset comprised deeply sampled blood TCRbeta repertoires from subjects exposed to, actively infected with, or recovered from COVID-19. Samples came from the ongoing ImmuneRACE study (first 160 participants) plus 1,254 subjects from 6 global collaborators. The repertoires were made available in a free public database intended to serve as a resource for research on the immune response to SARS-CoV-2. The sample metadata nearly always contained a de-identified subject ID, COVID-19 status, age in years and sex.

Details on this clone: Which antigen it targets is not known. Base qualities are not at hand, and no much larger clone is one base apart.

As encoded in the germline V gene, CDR1 is SGHTA while CDR2 is FQGNSA. V loses 1 base of germline sequence and J loses 4 bases, and the interval between the two ends is 8 bases. The CDR3 runs 14 residues from the cysteine to the phenylalanine. The DNA shown is the 42-base CDR3, in frame from base 1. TCRbeta CDR3 regions were amplified from genomic DNA using the immunoSEQ Assay, a bias-controlled multiplex PCR. The study's own analysis went as follows. Nucleated cell counts per sample were estimated from amplification of reference gene primers within the assay. To quantify the absolute abundance of each unique TCRbeta CDR3 rearrangement, sequence reads were collapsed and filtered. Productive Simpson clonality was computed per sample as the square root of Simpson's diversity index over productive rearrangements. The table comes from immuneACCESS by way of TCRdb, which keeps in-frame sequences with V and J called. Part of the clones is missing from these tables; in studies checked, under half for an unresolved V gene and the rest for unknown reasons. V and J calls and clone size come straight from that table; D and trimming were deduced from the DNA. The sample yields some 300,000 clones; about 87% were counted once. The ten largest account for under 8% of the sample.

Overall study outcomes, separate from this receptor: The amount of clinical and demographic metadata varied by source and participant and was provided uncurated.

A second Seattle source provided samples from volunteer blood donors who had recovered from COVID-19. The collaborating institutions used their own protocols to collect whole blood in K2EDTA tubes. For TCRbeta analysis, collaborator samples were shipped as frozen whole blood, as isolated PBMCs, or as DNA extracted from either sample type. Sample: peripheral blood. This receptor was obtained from a woman aged 25 to 39 who had recovered from COVID-19. The V gene is TRBV7-2 and the J gene is TRBJ2-1, with TRBD2 tentatively as D gene (5 bases match). CDR3 region: CASSLGGLYNEQFF. The nucleotide sequence is given as TGTGCCAGCAGCTTAGGAGGGTTATACAATGAGCAGTTCTTC.